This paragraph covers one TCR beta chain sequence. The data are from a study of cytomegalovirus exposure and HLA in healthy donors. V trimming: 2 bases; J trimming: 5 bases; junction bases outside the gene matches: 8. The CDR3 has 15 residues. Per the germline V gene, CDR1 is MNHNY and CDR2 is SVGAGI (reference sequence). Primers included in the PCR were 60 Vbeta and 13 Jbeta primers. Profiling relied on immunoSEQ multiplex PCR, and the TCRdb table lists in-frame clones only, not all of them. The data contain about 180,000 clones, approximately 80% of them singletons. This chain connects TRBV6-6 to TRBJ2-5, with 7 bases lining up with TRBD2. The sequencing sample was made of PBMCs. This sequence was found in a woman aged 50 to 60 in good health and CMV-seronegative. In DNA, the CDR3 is TGTGCCAGCAGTTACCCAGGACGGGGGGAGGAGACCCAGTACTTC. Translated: CASSYPGRGEETQYF.